These 28 T cell receptor beta chains originate from one sample sequenced in a study of blood T cell repertoires in COVID-19. The protocol was immunoSEQ multiplex PCR, while the TCRdb copy is restricted to in-frame clones and leaves out a portion. The sample shows over 55,000 clones, over 70% of them seen only once. Sequencing used peripheral blood. Receptors were obtained from a man in his fifties or sixties with active COVID-19.

This chain links TRBV5-8 with TRBJ1-6; D remains unclear. Germline loops: CDR1 SGHTS, CDR2 YDEGEE. CDR3 length: 15 amino acids. V lost 6 bases, J lost 1 base, and 11 bases lay in between. Written as DNA, the CDR3 is TGTGCCAGCACCTTAGGCGGGTCCTATAATTCACCCCTCCACTTT. This encodes CASTLGGSYNSPLHF.

This rearrangement joins TRBV19 to TRBJ2-7, with a tentative D call TRBD2 (6 bases). CDR1 is LNHDA and CDR2 is SQIVND in the germline V gene (reference sequence). The ends were cut back, 5 bases at V and 1 base at J, with 18 bases in the middle. The CDR3 loop spans 16 amino acids. CDR3 DNA sequence: TGTGCCAGTAGTTCTTTAGCGGCCAAGGGTTCCTACGAGCAGTACTTC. Translated: CASSSLAAKGSYEQYF.

The V and J genes are TRBV12-3 or TRBV12-4 and TRBJ1-4; 9 nucleotides agree with TRBD1. V shed 3 bases and J 8 bases; nucleotides not matched to a gene: 1. The CDR3 totals 13 residues. The CDR3 DNA is TGTGCCAGCAGTTTTGGGACAGGGGAAAAACTGTTTTTT. Protein: CASSFGTGEKLFF.

This clone was seen only once. The gene calls are TRBV7-8 and TRBJ1-1; 10 positions agree with TRBD1. Germline lookup yields CDR1 SGHVS and CDR2 FQNEAQ. The J segment lost 0 bases and the V segment lost 0 bases, leaving 4 bases of the junction unmatched. CDR3 length equals 17 residues. CDR3 sequence: CASSLAMTGGLNTEAFF. The CDR3 DNA reads as TGTGCCAGCAGCTTAGCTATGACAGGGGGCCTGAACACTGAAGCTTTCTTT.

The rearrangement joins TRBV5-4 to TRBJ2-3; 9 nucleotides align to TRBD1. V was pared by 4 bases and J by 1 base, with 4 bases of the junction left unmatched. The CDR3 is 15 amino acids. From germline, CDR1 is SGHNT and CDR2 YYREEE (reference sequence). The DNA for the CDR3 is TGTGCCAGCAGCGGGGGACAGGGTGGCACAGATACGCAGTATTTT. It is translated as CASSGGQGGTDTQYF.

The rearrangement joins TRBV3-1 (or the pseudogene TRBV3-2) to TRBJ2-5; possible D gene TRBD1, 6 bases. V lost 3 bases, J lost 4 bases, and 21 bases lay in between. The CDR3 has 17 amino acids. Germline V gene data show CDR1 as LGHDT and CDR2 as YNNKEL (reference sequence). The CDR3: CASSQELNRVEGETQYF. Here the CDR3 DNA reads TGTGCCAGCAGCCAGGAATTAAACAGGGTCGAGGGAGAGACCCAGTACTTC.

This chain connects TRBV12-3 or TRBV12-4 to TRBJ1-1; TRBD1 might be the D (6 bases). This CDR3 comprises 13 residues. V lost 6 bases, J lost 5 bases, and 13 bases lay in between. CDR3 protein: CASSYIQGTEAFF. For the CDR3, the DNA is TGTGCCAGCAGCTACATACAGGGAACTGAAGCTTTCTTT.

V and J are TRBV18 and TRBJ2-1; tentatively, D is TRBD2 (6 bases). CDR1 KGHSH and CDR2 LQKENI come from the germline V gene. Trimming took off 3 bases at V and 6 bases at J, with 15 bases between the two ends. The CDR3 length is 15 residues. The CDR3 nucleotides are TGTGCCAGCTCACCCATGAAGACTAGGACCAATGAGCAGTTCTTC. Protein sequence: CASSPMKTRTNEQFF.

V gene TRBV19 combines with J gene TRBJ2-7; possible D gene TRBD1, 6 bases. V was clipped by 5 bases and J by 5 bases, with 19 bases between them. The CDR3 totals 15 residues. Germline loops: CDR1 LNHDA, CDR2 SQIVND (reference sequence). This chain's CDR3 is CASSSQGLGSDEQYF. The DNA of the CDR3 is TGTGCCAGTAGTTCCCAGGGGCTGGGTTCCGACGAGCAGTACTTC.

The J gene is TRBJ2-3, the V gene TRBV29-1, with 9 bases identical to TRBD2. V was pared by 3 bases and J by 1 base, with 2 bases of the junction left unmatched. This CDR3 has 14 residues. Germline CDR1 is SQVTM and CDR2 is ANQGSEA. For the CDR3, the DNA is TGCAGCGTTGATCAGCGGGGGGGCACAGATACGCAGTATTTT. Its protein is CSVDQRGGTDTQYF.

This chain uses TRBV5-1 with TRBJ2-5; 9 bases map to TRBD2. With 0 bases clipped from V and 3 bases from J, the junction kept 3 bases outside the gene matches. Germline V gives CDR1 SGHRS, CDR2 YFSETQ. This CDR3 has 15 amino acids. The CDR3 spells CASSLAASGEETQYF. As DNA, the CDR3 is TGCGCCAGCAGCTTGGCAGCTAGCGGGGAAGAGACCCAGTACTTC.

The V call is TRBV6-2 or TRBV6-3, the J call TRBJ2-6; TRBD2 agrees at 10 bases. The CDR3 is 21 residues long. Germline lookup yields CDR1 MNHEY and CDR2 SVGEGT. Losses at the gene ends were 0 bases for V and 0 bases for J; bases not matched to a gene: 11. This chain's CDR3 is CASSYSLAGEQHVSGANVLTF. CDR3 DNA sequence: TGTGCCAGCAGTTACTCCCTAGCGGGAGAACAGCACGTCTCTGGGGCCAACGTCCTGACTTTC.

The table lists this clone with a count of one. V usage is TRBV19 and J usage is TRBJ2-5; no firm D call. Trimming cost V 4 bases and J 5 bases, with 5 bases left between them. The CDR3 is 11 amino acids. CDR1 is LNHDA, CDR2 SQIVND, per germline (reference sequence). The CDR3 spells CASSSGETQYF. DNA for the CDR3: TGTGCCAGTAGTAGCGGCGAGACCCAGTACTTC.

This clone was observed a single time. The chain has TRBV6-2 or TRBV6-3 and TRBJ2-7, with TRBD2 identical over 11 bases. The CDR3 has 14 residues. After removal of 4 bases from V and 11 bases from J, the junction contained 10 bases not matched to a gene. CDR1 is MNHEY, CDR2 SVGEGT, per germline. The CDR3 nucleotides are TGTGCCAGCAGTTTAGCGGGGGGGCCTTTCGTGAAGTACTTC. Protein product: CASSLAGGPFVKYF.

This clone was seen a few times. The chain has TRBV9 and TRBJ2-1; no clear D. This CDR3 is built from 15 residues. The V and J ends lost 3 bases and 2 bases respectively, with 12 bases between them. The germline V gene has CDR1 SGDLS and CDR2 YYNGEE. In DNA, the CDR3 is TGTGCCAGCAGCGCCGGAGTTAGAACCTACAATGAGCAGTTCTTC. The encoded protein is CASSAGVRTYNEQFF.

This clone was counted a few times. The chain uses TRBV4-3 and TRBJ2-7; the match to TRBD1 covers 7 bases. The germline V gene has CDR1 LGHNA and CDR2 YSLEER. The V and J ends lost 4 bases and 3 bases, in that order; junction bases with no gene match: 6. There are 14 residues in the CDR3. The CDR3 nucleotides are TGCGCCAGCAGCCTAATGACAGGGCTCTACGAGCAGTACTTC. Encoded protein: CASSLMTGLYEQYF.

This chain connects TRBV21-1 to TRBJ1-1. TRBV21-1 is an annotated pseudogene. The CDR3 has 11 residues. The CDR3 sequence: CATTMNTEAFF. The DNA of the CDR3 is TGTGCCACCACTATGAACACTGAAGCTTTCTTT.

The rearrangement uses TRBV29-1 and TRBJ2-1; 7 bases align to TRBD1. The germline CDR1 and CDR2 sequences are SQVTM and ANQGSEA. The CDR3 sequence is 13 residues long. Unmatched junction bases numbered 3, after V lost 3 bases and J lost 4 bases. The CDR3 is CSVDLTGYNEQFF. As DNA, the CDR3 is TGCAGCGTTGACTTGACAGGGTACAATGAGCAGTTCTTC.

This rearrangement joins TRBV6-5 to TRBJ1-1; TRBD1 might be the D (5 bases). This CDR3 has 14 residues. The germline V gene has CDR1 MNHEY and CDR2 SVGAGI. The V end lost 8 bases, the J end lost 4 bases, and 17 bases lay between the germline ends. The DNA for the CDR3 is TGTGCCAGCGCCGAACAGCCGGGGGGCACTGAAGCTTTCTTT. Protein: CASAEQPGGTEAFF.

The V and J genes are TRBV2 and TRBJ1-6; a possible D gene is TRBD1 (6 bases). The germline gives CDR1 SNHLY, CDR2 FYNNEI. The CDR3 spans 15 residues. With 4 bases removed from V and 5 bases from J, the gap between germline ends came to 12 bases. CDR3 in DNA: TGTGCCAGCAGTGGGCAGGGGTCCGATAATTCACCCCTCCACTTT. Translating it yields CASSGQGSDNSPLHF.

V gene TRBV3-1 (or the pseudogene TRBV3-2) combines with J gene TRBJ2-7, with TRBD1 as a possible D gene (6 bases). Germline-derived CDR1 and CDR2 are LGHDT and YNNKEL (reference sequence). Trimming cost V 4 bases and J 3 bases, with 19 bases left between them. The CDR3 runs 16 residues. CDR3 sequence reads: CASSPRQAALLYEQYF. CDR3 DNA sequence: TGTGCCAGCAGCCCCAGACAGGCCGCATTGCTCTACGAGCAGTACTTC.

This rearrangement joins TRBV15 to TRBJ2-3; TRBD2 aligns across 7 bases. This CDR3 is built from 16 residues. Germline trimming cut 5 bases from V and 0 bases from J; bases unmatched to any gene: 8. The germline V gene encodes CDR1 LNHNV and CDR2 YYDKDF (reference sequence). CDR3 in amino acids: CATSSDVGGSTDTQYF. The CDR3 DNA reads TGTGCCACCAGCTCCGATGTGGGGGGGAGCACAGATACGCAGTATTTT.

V is TRBV3-1 (or the pseudogene TRBV3-2) and J is TRBJ1-2; TRBD1 aligns across 8 bases. Germline V gene lookup returns CDR1 LGHDT and CDR2 YNNKEL (reference sequence). The CDR3 length is 15 residues. V dropped 0 bases and J dropped 4; count of bases not matched to a gene: 4. The CDR3, as DNA: TGTGCCAGCAGCCAAGACCAGGGGGCAACCTATGGCTACACCTTC. It translates to CASSQDQGATYGYTF.

The chain has TRBV5-1 and TRBJ1-2; TRBD1 aligns across 11 bases. CDR3 length: 13 residues. V lost 4 bases to trimming and J lost 7 bases; unmatched junction nucleotides: 3. Germline V gene lookup returns CDR1 SGHRS and CDR2 YFSETQ. In DNA, the CDR3 is TGCGCCAGCAGCCTGGGACAGGGGGGTGGCTACACCTTC. It codes for CASSLGQGGGYTF.

J is TRBJ2-4 and V is TRBV5-1; 7 nucleotides match TRBD1. There are 14 residues in the CDR3. Germline V gene data show CDR1 as SGHRS and CDR2 as YFSETQ. After removal of 0 bases from V and 7 bases from J, the junction contained 4 bases not matched to a gene. The DNA for the CDR3 is TGCGCCAGCAGCTTGGCTACAGGGGATAACATTCAGTACTTC. Its translation is CASSLATGDNIQYF.

This chain links TRBV19 with TRBJ2-7, with 13 nucleotides matching TRBD2. CDR3 length: 16 amino acids. After removal of 5 bases from V and 3 bases from J, the junction contained 7 bases not matched to a gene. The germline V gene has CDR1 LNHDA and CDR2 SQIVND (reference sequence). The CDR3 DNA follows: TGTGCCAGTAGTTTACAACTAGCGGGGGGGTACTACGAGCAGTACTTC. Translation: CASSLQLAGGYYEQYF.

The rearrangement uses TRBV28 and TRBJ1-5, with no clear D. Trimming left V 7 bases short and J 0 bases short, with 16 bases between. Germline loops: CDR1 MDHEN, CDR2 SYDVKM. This CDR3 contains 16 residues. The CDR3: CASTLGDAYSNQPQHF. The CDR3 DNA reads TGTGCCAGCACCCTGGGCGACGCCTATAGCAATCAGCCCCAGCATTTT.

The chain couples TRBV19 to TRBJ2-7, with D possibly TRBD1 on 7 matching bases. The germline CDR1 and CDR2 sequences are LNHDA and SQIVND (reference sequence). The CDR3 runs to 14 residues. Trimming removed 5 bases from V and 2 bases from J, with 13 bases in between. For the CDR3, the DNA is TGTGCCAGTAGTCCCGCAGGGGGGACCTACGAGCAGTACTTC. Translated, it gives CASSPAGGTYEQYF. The full variable domain, in which reference TRBV19 and TRBJ2-7 provide the parts outside the CDR3, is DGGITQSPKYLFRKEGQNVTLSCEQNLNHDAMYWYRQDPGQGLRLIYYSQIVNDFQKGDIAEGYSVSREKKESFPLTVTSAQKNPTAFYLCASSPAGGTYEQYFGPGTRLTVT.